The rows below give T cell receptor beta chains drawn from one sample of a study of identical twins. From the 5' RACE reads, TCRdb called clonotypes with MiXCR, one entry per CDR3 protein. The sample yields approximately 700,000 distinct CDR3 sequences, 6.1% seen once. Sample: naive T cells sorted from blood. These receptors all stem from a man aged 18 to 30 in good health. CDR3s leave out the opening cysteine and the closing phenylalanine or tryptophan.

v_gene,j_gene,CDR3aa
TRBV29-1,TRBJ2-5,SVDSLAGIQETQY
TRBV6-2/TRBV6-3,TRBJ2-7,ASTRPNRKGEQY
TRBV5-6,TRBJ2-1,ASSPGHDEQF
TRBV28,TRBJ2-3,ASSILLLSSTDTQY
TRBV7-3,TRBJ2-2,ASSLRGSLPGELF
TRBV4-1,TRBJ2-7,ASSQDLSEAYEQY
TRBV7-8,TRBJ2-1,ASSLRGRIRPNEQF
TRBV7-6,TRBJ2-3,ASSSFGTSQAGESTDTQY
TRBV19,TRBJ2-6,ASTEANVLT
TRBV25-1,TRBJ2-6,ASSEERSGANVLT